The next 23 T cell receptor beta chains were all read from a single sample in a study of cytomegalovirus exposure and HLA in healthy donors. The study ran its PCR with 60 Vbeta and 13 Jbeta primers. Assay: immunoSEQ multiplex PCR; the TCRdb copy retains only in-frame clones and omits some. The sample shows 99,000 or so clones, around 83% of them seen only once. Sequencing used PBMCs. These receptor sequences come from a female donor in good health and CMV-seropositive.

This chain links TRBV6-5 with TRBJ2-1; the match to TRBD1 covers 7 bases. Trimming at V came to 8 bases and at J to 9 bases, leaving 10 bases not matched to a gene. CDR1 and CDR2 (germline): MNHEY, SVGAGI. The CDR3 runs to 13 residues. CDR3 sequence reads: CASAERGRVEQFF. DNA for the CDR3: TGTGCCAGCGCAGAGAGGGGGCGGGTTGAGCAGTTCTTC.

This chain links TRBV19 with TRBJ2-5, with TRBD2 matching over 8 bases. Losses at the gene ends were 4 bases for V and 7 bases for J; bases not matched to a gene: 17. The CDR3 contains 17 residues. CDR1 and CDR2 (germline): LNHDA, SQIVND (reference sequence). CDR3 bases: TGTGCCAGTAGTAAGGCCCAAACAGGAGCCCGGGGGGGGACCCAGTACTTC. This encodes CASSKAQTGARGGTQYF.

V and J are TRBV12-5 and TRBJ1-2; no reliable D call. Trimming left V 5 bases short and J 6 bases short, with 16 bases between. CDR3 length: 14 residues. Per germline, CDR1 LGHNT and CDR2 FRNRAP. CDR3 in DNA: TGTGCTAGTGGTCCTGCAGTCTGGGGAGATGGCTACACCTTC. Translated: CASGPAVWGDGYTF.

This chain's CDR3 is CASSIPRLAGVRNEQFF. In nucleotides, the CDR3 is TGCGCCAGCAGCATCCCCCGACTAGCGGGGGTACGGAATGAGCAGTTCTTC. The genes are TRBV4-1 and TRBJ2-1, with 12 bases that match TRBD2. V lost 5 bases and J lost 7; bases outside the gene matches: 12. Germline CDR1 and CDR2: MGHRA and YSYEKL. This CDR3 has 17 amino acids.

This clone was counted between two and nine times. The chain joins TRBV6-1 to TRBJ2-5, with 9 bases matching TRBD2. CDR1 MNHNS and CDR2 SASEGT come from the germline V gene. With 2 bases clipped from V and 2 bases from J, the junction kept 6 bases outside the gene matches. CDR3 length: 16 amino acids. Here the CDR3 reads CASSEIGGRGQETQYF. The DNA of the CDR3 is TGTGCCAGCAGTGAAATAGGCGGGAGGGGGCAAGAGACCCAGTACTTC.

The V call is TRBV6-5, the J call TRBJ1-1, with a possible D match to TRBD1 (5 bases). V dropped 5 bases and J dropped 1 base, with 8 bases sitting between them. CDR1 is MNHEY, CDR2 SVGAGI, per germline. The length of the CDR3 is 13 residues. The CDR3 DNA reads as TGTGCCAGCAGTCAGGGAGGGAACACTGAAGCTTTCTTT. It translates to CASSQGGNTEAFF.

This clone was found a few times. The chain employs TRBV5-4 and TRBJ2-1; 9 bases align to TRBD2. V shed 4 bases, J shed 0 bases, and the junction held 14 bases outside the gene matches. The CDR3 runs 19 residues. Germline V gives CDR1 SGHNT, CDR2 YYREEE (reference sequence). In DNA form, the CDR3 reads TGTGCCAGCAGCCGCCCTGGGGGGCTAGCGGGGAGCTCCTACAATGAGCAGTTCTTC. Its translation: CASSRPGGLAGSSYNEQFF.

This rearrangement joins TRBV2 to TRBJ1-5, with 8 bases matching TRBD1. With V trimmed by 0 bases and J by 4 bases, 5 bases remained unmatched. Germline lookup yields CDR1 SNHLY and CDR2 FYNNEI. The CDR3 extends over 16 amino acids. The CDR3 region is CASSEAQGARNQPQHF. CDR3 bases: TGTGCCAGCAGTGAAGCTCAGGGGGCGCGTAATCAGCCCCAGCATTTT.

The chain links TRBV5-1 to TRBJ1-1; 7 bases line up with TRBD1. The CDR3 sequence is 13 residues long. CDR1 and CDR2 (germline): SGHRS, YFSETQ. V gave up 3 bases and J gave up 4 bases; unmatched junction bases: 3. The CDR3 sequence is CASSSRGPTEAFF. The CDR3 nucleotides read TGCGCCAGCAGCTCGAGGGGGCCCACTGAAGCTTTCTTT.

CDR3 sequence: CASSLEGSGLPDTQYF. For the CDR3, the DNA is TGCGCCAGCAGCTTGGAGGGGAGCGGGCTTCCAGATACGCAGTATTTT. The chain employs TRBV5-1 and TRBJ2-3; tentative D call: TRBD2 (6 bases). Germline CDR1 is SGHRS and CDR2 is YFSETQ. The CDR3 loop spans 16 amino acids. V was shortened by 0 bases and J by 4 bases, with 15 bases between the two germline ends.

CDR3 DNA sequence: TGTGCCAGCGGGTACGGACTAGCGGGAGTTAATGAGCAGTTCTTC. It specifies CASGYGLAGVNEQFF. The chain has TRBV7-8 and TRBJ2-1; 13 bases are a match to TRBD2. The CDR3 loop spans 15 amino acids. Trimming removed 8 bases from V and 7 bases from J; junction bases left unmatched: 8. Per the germline V gene, CDR1 is SGHVS and CDR2 is FQNEAQ. The whole variable domain, filled in from reference TRBV7-8 and TRBJ2-1, reads GAGVSQSPRYKVAKRGQDVALRCDPISGHVSLFWYQQALGQGPEFLTYFQNEAQLDKSGLPSDRFFAERPEGSVSTLKIQRTQQEDSAVYLCASGYGLAGVNEQFFGPGTRLTVL.

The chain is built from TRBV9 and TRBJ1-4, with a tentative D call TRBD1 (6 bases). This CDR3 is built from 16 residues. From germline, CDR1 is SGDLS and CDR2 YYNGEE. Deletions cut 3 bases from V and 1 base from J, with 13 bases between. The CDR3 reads CASSERSDRTNEKLFF. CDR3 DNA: TGTGCCAGCAGCGAAAGGTCGGACAGAACTAATGAAAAACTGTTTTTT.

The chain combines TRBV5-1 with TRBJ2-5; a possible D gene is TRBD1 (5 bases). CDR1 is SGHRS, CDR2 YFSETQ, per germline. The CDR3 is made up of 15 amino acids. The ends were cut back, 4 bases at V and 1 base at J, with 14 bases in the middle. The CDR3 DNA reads TGCGCCAGCAGCCCGGGCGACAGTCTCCAAGAGACCCAGTACTTC. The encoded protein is CASSPGDSLQETQYF. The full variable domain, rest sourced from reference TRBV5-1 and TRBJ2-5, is KAGVTQTPRYLIKTRGQQVTLSCSPISGHRSVSWYQQTPGQGLQFLFEYFSETQRNKGNFPGRFSGRQFSNSRSEMNVSTLELGDSALYLCASSPGDSLQETQYFGPGTRLLVL.

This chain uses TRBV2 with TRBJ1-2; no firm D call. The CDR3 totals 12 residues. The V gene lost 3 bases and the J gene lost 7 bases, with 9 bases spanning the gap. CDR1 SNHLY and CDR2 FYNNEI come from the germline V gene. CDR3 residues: CASSDTEVGYTF. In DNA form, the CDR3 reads TGTGCCAGCAGTGATACAGAAGTTGGCTACACCTTC.

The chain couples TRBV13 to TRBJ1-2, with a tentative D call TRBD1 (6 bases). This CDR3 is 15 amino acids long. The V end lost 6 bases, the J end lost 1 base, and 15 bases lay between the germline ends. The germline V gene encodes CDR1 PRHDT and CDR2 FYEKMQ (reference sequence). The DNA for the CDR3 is TGTGCCAGCAGTATACGCCTGGACAGTAACTATGGCTACACCTTC. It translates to CASSIRLDSNYGYTF.

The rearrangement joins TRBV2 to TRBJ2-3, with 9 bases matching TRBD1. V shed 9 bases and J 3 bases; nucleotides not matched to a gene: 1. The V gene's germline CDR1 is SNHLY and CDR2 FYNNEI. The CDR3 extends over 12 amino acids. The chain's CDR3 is CARTGGTDTQYF. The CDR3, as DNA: TGTGCCAGGACAGGGGGGACAGATACGCAGTATTTT.

The CDR3 loop is CASHQGGYYGYTF. CDR3 coding DNA: TGCGCCAGCCATCAGGGGGGCTACTATGGCTACACCTTC. V gene TRBV5-1 combines with J gene TRBJ1-2, with 7 bases that match TRBD1. The CDR3 totals 13 residues. Germline values: CDR1 SGHRS, CDR2 YFSETQ. V shed 7 bases, J shed 3 bases, and the junction held 6 bases outside the gene matches.

CDR3 sequence reads: CASSLGAEPPYEQYF. CDR3 DNA sequence: TGCGCCAGCAGCTTGGGTGCGGAGCCCCCCTACGAGCAGTACTTC. The chain couples TRBV5-1 to TRBJ2-7; D gene uncertain. The V gene's germline CDR1 is SGHRS and CDR2 YFSETQ. This CDR3 contains 15 residues. With 0 bases removed from V and 2 bases from J, the gap between germline ends came to 12 bases.

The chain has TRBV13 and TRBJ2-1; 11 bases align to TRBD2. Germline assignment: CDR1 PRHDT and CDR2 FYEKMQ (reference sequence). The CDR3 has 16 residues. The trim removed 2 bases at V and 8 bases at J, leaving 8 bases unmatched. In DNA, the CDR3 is TGTGCCAGCAGCTTAAGATTAGCGGGGGGGCTTTATGAGCAGTTCTTC. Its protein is CASSLRLAGGLYEQFF.

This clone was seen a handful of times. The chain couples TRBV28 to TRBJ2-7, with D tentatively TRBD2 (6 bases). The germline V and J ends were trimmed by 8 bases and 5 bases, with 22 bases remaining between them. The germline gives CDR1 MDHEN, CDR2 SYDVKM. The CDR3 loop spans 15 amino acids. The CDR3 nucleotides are TGTGCCAGCCTCAATGTAGGACTAAAACCCCACGAGCAGTACTTC. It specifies CASLNVGLKPHEQYF.

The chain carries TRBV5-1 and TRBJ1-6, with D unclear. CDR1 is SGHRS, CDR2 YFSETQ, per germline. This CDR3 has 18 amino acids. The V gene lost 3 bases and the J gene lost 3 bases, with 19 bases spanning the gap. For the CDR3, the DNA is TGCGCCAGCAGCTCAGCGATTTCAACCCCGATCTATAATTCACCCCTCCACTTT. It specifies CASSSAISTPIYNSPLHF.

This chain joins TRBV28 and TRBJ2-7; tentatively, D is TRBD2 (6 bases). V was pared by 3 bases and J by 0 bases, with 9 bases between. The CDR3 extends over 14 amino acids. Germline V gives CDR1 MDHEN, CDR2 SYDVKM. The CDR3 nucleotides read TGTGCCAGCAGTTTTGGCGGGAACTCCTACGAGCAGTACTTC. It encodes CASSFGGNSYEQYF. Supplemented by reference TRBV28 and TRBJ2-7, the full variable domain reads DVKVTQSSRYLVKRTGEKVFLECVQDMDHENMFWYRQDPGLGLRLIYFSYDVKMKEKGDIPEGYSVSREKKERFSLILESASTNQTSMYLCASSFGGNSYEQYFGPGTRLTVT.

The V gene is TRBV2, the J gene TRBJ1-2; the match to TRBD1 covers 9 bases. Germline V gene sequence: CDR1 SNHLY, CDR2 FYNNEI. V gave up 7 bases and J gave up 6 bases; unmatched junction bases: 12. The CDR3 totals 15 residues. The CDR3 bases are TGTGCCAGCAATCCCGGGACAGGGACCTTAGATGGCTACACCTTC. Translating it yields CASNPGTGTLDGYTF.